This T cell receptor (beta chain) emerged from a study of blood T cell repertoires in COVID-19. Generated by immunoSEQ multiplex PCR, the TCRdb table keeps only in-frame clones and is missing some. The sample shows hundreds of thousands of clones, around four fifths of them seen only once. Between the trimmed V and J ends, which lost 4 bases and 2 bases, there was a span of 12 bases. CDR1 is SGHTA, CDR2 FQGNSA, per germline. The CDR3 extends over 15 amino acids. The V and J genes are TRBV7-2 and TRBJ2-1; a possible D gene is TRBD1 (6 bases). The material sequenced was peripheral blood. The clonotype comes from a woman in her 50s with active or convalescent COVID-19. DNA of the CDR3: TGTGCCAGCAGCTCGCAGACAGGAACCTACAATGAGCAGTTCTTC. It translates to CASSSQTGTYNEQFF.